This is a list of T cell receptor beta chains from one sample in a study of control samples from healthy donors and cancer patients. The repertoire was sequenced with immunoSEQ multiplex PCR; TCRdb's copy has only in-frame clones and lacks some. Among tens of thousands of clones, roughly nine tenths were seen once, and the ten largest hold less than 15%. Sequenced material: PBMCs. These receptors were taken from a middle-aged man with lung cancer. Each CDR3 is given with its conserved first and last residue. The order of the fields is clone size, V gene, D gene, J gene, CDR3 DNA, CDR3 protein. A D gene is named only where the DNA matches it firmly. The listing skips clone size in some rows; elsewhere it reads once, few, many or a size class.

few	TRBV4-1	NA	TRBJ2-7	TGCGCCAGCAGCCAAGATCGGGACGGTTTCTACGAGCAGTACTTC	CASSQDRDGFYEQYF
NA	TRBV6-5	TRBD1	TRBJ1-5	TGTGCCAGCAGTAGGGACAGGGAACTCGATCAGCCCCAGCATTTT	CASSRDRELDQPQHF
NA	TRBV7-9	NA	TRBJ1-4	TGTGCCAGCAGCTTCGGGGGGAACAATGAAAAACTGTTTTTT	CASSFGGNNEKLFF
NA	TRBV4-1	NA	TRBJ1-4	TGCGCCAGCAGCCAGGGGGTGTTCGGGGGCCGGGAAAAACTGTTTTTT	CASSQGVFGGREKLFF
once	TRBV27	TRBD1	TRBJ2-3	TGTGCCAGCAGGCGACAGGGGGAGGGAGATACGCAGTATTTT	CASRRQGEGDTQYF
NA	TRBV28	TRBD1	TRBJ1-4	TGTGCCAGCAGGCAGACAGGGAGCCTAGAAAAACTGTTTTTT	CASRQTGSLEKLFF
NA	TRBV25-1	NA	TRBJ2-2	TGTGCCAGCAGTGAGTCCCGGGGTCCCTCGAACACCGGGGAGCTGTTTTTT	CASSESRGPSNTGELFF
few	TRBV7-3	NA	TRBJ2-3	TGTGCCAGCAGCTTAAGGGAGACTAGCACAGATACGCAGTATTTT	CASSLRETSTDTQYF
NA	TRBV14	NA	TRBJ1-1	TGTGCCAGCAGCGCAGGGTTGAACACTGAAGCTTTCTTT	CASSAGLNTEAFF
NA	TRBV4-1	NA	TRBJ1-6	TGCGCCAGCAGCCAAGCCGCAAAGGGGACCTATAATTCACCCCTCCACTTT	CASSQAAKGTYNSPLHF
NA	TRBV27	NA	TRBJ2-1	TGTGCCAGCAGTTCCCCCCAGTACGAGAAGGGGGTTCACAATGAGCAGTTCTTC	CASSSPQYEKGVHNEQFF
NA	TRBV19	NA	TRBJ1-6	TGTGCCAGTAGTATAGATCAGGGTCTAAATTCACCCCTCCACTTT	CASSIDQGLNSPLHF
NA	TRBV2	TRBD1	TRBJ1-6	TGTGCCCGCCGAGGGGGGGGGACAGGGCGAAATTCACCCCTCCACTTT	CARRGGGTGRNSPLHF
NA	TRBV5-4	NA	TRBJ1-5	TGTGCCAGCAGCTTGGACGGTTATCAGCCCCAGCATTTT	CASSLDGYQPQHF
NA	TRBV9	NA	TRBJ1-2	TGTGCCAGCAGCGTAGCTACGAGGGGTGGGGCCGTCACCTTC	CASSVATRGGAVTF
once	TRBV28	NA	TRBJ1-5	TGTGCCAGCAGGGGCGGGAGCAATCAGCCCCAGCATTTT	CASRGGSNQPQHF
NA	TRBV5-6	TRBD1	TRBJ2-2	TGTGCCAGCAGCTTCACGTCCGGGACAGGTAGCACCGGGGAGCTGTTTTTT	CASSFTSGTGSTGELFF
NA	TRBV29-1	NA	TRBJ1-1	TGCAGCGCTGGACGGTCTAACACTGAAGCTTTCTTT	CSAGRSNTEAFF
NA	TRBV19	NA	TRBJ2-2	TGTGCCAGTAGTACCAATCCAGGAGTCTTGAGCACCGGGGAGCTGTTTTTT	CASSTNPGVLSTGELFF
NA	TRBV6-5	TRBD1	TRBJ1-1	TGTGCCAGCAGGGACAGGCGAGACACTGAAGCTTTCTTT	CASRDRRDTEAFF
once	TRBV7-6	NA	TRBJ1-1	TGTGCCAGCAGCTTAAGTGGGACGCGGGGCACTGAAGCTTTCTTT	CASSLSGTRGTEAFF
once	TRBV29-1	TRBD1	TRBJ2-3	TGCAGCGTTGAACTCCGGGACAGGGAGGTTGATACGCAGTATTTT	CSVELRDREVDTQYF
NA	TRBV5-8	TRBD1	TRBJ1-2	TGTGCCAGCAGCGAAGGGGGCATTTCGGTTTATGGCTACACCTTC	CASSEGGISVYGYTF
NA	TRBV1	NA	TRBJ2-1	TGCACCAGCAGCCGCCGCGGGGGGTCGGAGCAGTTCTTC	CTSSRRGGSEQFF
once	TRBV7-3	NA	TRBJ1-1	TGTGCCAGCAGCTTAAGGCCAGTGTGGGATCTTGAAGCTTTCTTT	CASSLRPVWDLEAFF
NA	TRBV9	NA	TRBJ1-2	TGTGCCAGCAGCGCCGACCCTCCAGTAAGCTATGGCTACACCTTC	CASSADPPVSYGYTF
NA	TRBV7-9	NA	TRBJ1-2	TGTGCCAGCAGCTTGGAGGCCTGGGGCAGCTATGGCTACACCTTC	CASSLEAWGSYGYTF